The rows below give T cell receptor beta chains drawn from one sample of a study of cytomegalovirus exposure and HLA in healthy donors. Generated by immunoSEQ multiplex PCR, the TCRdb table keeps only in-frame clones and is missing some. The sample includes about 120,000 clones, roughly 77% of them seen just once. Material: PBMCs. The source is a man aged 35-49 years in good health and CMV-seronegative. CDR3s include the opening cysteine and the closing phenylalanine or tryptophan. A D gene is named only where the DNA matches it firmly. Clone size is given for some rows only: seen once, a few or many times, or a class if the clone is expanded.

clone size	D gene	V gene	J gene	CDR3 protein	CDR3 DNA
once	TRBD1	TRBV27	TRBJ2-2	CASSLAGGSRTGELFF	TGTGCCAGCAGCTTAGCAGGGGGCTCGCGTACCGGGGAGCTGTTTTTT
NA	TRBD2	TRBV10-3	TRBJ2-1	CASKTSGPYNEQFF	TGTGCCAGCAAAACTAGCGGACCTTACAATGAGCAGTTCTTC
NA	TRBD1	TRBV29-1	TRBJ1-2	CSVADRANYGYTF	TGCAGCGTTGCCGACAGGGCAAACTATGGCTACACCTTC
NA	TRBD1	TRBV18	TRBJ2-7	CASSPPIGQGGYEQYF	TGTGCCAGCTCACCACCTATCGGACAGGGGGGCTACGAGCAGTACTTC
NA	TRBD1	TRBV4-3	TRBJ2-7	CASSQSGPLLGQGFVEQYF	TGCGCCAGCAGCCAAAGTGGGCCGCTCTTGGGACAGGGGTTTGTCGAGCAGTACTTC
NA	NA	TRBV5-1	TRBJ1-1	CASSLESGGSLTAFF	TGCGCCAGCAGCTTGGAAAGCGGGGGCTCATTGACTGCTTTCTTT
NA	NA	TRBV27	TRBJ1-1	CASSLTGSSTEAFF	TGTGCCAGCAGTTTAACGGGGTCGAGTACTGAAGCTTTCTTT
NA	TRBD1	TRBV18	TRBJ1-1	CASSPGQGTAEAFF	TGTGCCAGCTCACCAGGACAGGGGACGGCTGAAGCTTTCTTT
NA	NA	TRBV9	TRBJ2-3	CASSVVSTRTDTQYF	TGTGCCAGCAGCGTAGTATCGACTCGCACAGATACGCAGTATTTT
few	TRBD2	TRBV5-4	TRBJ2-3	CASSLAGGSTDTQYF	TGTGCCAGCAGCTTAGCGGGGGGCAGCACAGATACGCAGTATTTT
NA	TRBD2	TRBV12-5	TRBJ2-3	CASGRGASGRADTQYF	TGTGCTAGTGGCCGGGGGGCTAGCGGGAGGGCAGATACGCAGTATTTT
NA	TRBD1	TRBV10-3	TRBJ1-1	CAIRDREVWNTEAFF	TGTGCCATCAGGGACAGGGAGGTTTGGAACACTGAAGCTTTCTTT
NA	TRBD1	TRBV4-3	TRBJ1-2	CASSQPRDRGPGYTF	TGCGCCAGCAGCCAACCCCGGGACAGGGGGCCTGGCTACACCTTC
NA	TRBD1	TRBV11-2	TRBJ2-3	CASSLEGGGTDTQYF	TGTGCCAGCAGCTTAGAAGGGGGCGGCACAGATACGCAGTATTTT